This T cell receptor (beta chain) stems from a study of shared clonotypes between healthy human individuals. V was clipped by 5 bases and J by 8 bases, with 15 bases between them. The germline V gene encodes CDR1 SGHAT and CDR2 FQNNGV. The CDR3 totals 13 residues. Healthy adults negative for HIV, lacking recent acute infections or vaccinations, served as donors. Study-wide results and limits: Donor clonotype sharing was expected to depend on sequencing depth.

As regards this clone: Its specificity is unknown.

The table came from immunoSEQ multiplex PCR; TCRdb's copy has only in-frame clones and leaves some out. Of some 1 million clones in the sample, around 74% were seen once. The V and J genes are TRBV11-2 and TRBJ1-2, with a weak D call TRBD1 (5 bases). The receptor was derived from a man aged 18-30 years in good health. Specimen: memory CD4+ T cells sorted from blood. Subset of the sample: CD45RA-negative fraction. CDR3 DNA sequence: TGTGCCAGCAGCCTGATTGAATCAGGGGGCTACACCTTC. It is translated as CASSLIESGGYTF.